The 28 T cell receptor beta chains below were found in one sample sequenced in a study of shared clonotypes between healthy human individuals. Clones were sequenced by immunoSEQ multiplex PCR, and TCRdb holds only the in-frame ones, with some missing. The sample holds 450,000 to 500,000 clones, 60% to 80% seen once. Sequenced material: PBMCs. The origin of the receptors is a woman aged 40 to 55 in good health. Some clones in this sample may be carry-over from other donors' samples.

This chain joins TRBV27 and TRBJ1-1; TRBD1 matches 7 bases. Per germline, CDR1 MNHEY and CDR2 SMNVEV (reference sequence). V lost 4 bases and J lost 1; bases outside the gene matches: 9. The CDR3 spans 16 residues. DNA of the CDR3: TGTGCCAGCAGTTCTTGGAGGGACAGCAAGAACACTGAAGCTTTCTTT. It yields the protein CASSSWRDSKNTEAFF.

This clone was counted a single time. The genes are TRBV5-1 and TRBJ1-2; 9 nucleotides line up with TRBD1. Trimming at V came to 5 bases and at J to 8 bases, leaving 16 bases not matched to a gene. Per the germline V gene, CDR1 is SGHRS and CDR2 is YFSETQ. This CDR3 is 16 amino acids long. Here the CDR3 reads CASRKAGDRESLGYTF. The CDR3 DNA is TGCGCCAGCAGAAAAGCCGGGGACAGGGAATCATTGGGCTACACCTTC.

The V call is TRBV9, the J call TRBJ2-5; D is undetermined. CDR3 size: 14 residues. Per germline, CDR1 SGDLS and CDR2 YYNGEE. The ends were cut back, 5 bases at V and 1 base at J, with 12 bases in the middle. The CDR3 here is CASSRQAIQETQYF. CDR3 DNA sequence: TGTGCCAGCAGTCGTCAGGCGATCCAAGAGACCCAGTACTTC.

This sequence joins TRBV7-8 and TRBJ2-3; D might be TRBD1 (6 bases). V was pared by 3 bases and J by 4 bases, with 8 bases between. The germline V gene encodes CDR1 SGHVS and CDR2 FQNEAQ. The CDR3 length is 13 residues. CDR3: CASSFAGADTQYF. The CDR3 nucleotides are TGTGCCAGCAGCTTTGCAGGGGCAGATACGCAGTATTTT.

The chain employs TRBV11-2 and TRBJ1-3; D not resolved. CDR1 and CDR2 (germline): SGHAT, FQNNGV. The CDR3 covers 13 residues. V was trimmed by 4 bases and J by 7 bases, leaving 11 bases between them. The CDR3 reads CASSSLRENTIYF. For the CDR3, the DNA is TGTGCCAGCAGCTCCCTCCGCGAGAACACCATATATTTT.

The chain employs TRBV30 and TRBJ1-4; TRBD1 agrees at 10 bases. Germline assignment: CDR1 GTSNPN and CDR2 SVGIG (reference sequence). V was pared by 5 bases and J by 8 bases, with 5 bases of the junction left unmatched. CDR3 length: 13 residues. This chain's CDR3 is CAWGDRGREKLFF. CDR3 sequence (DNA): TGTGCCTGGGGGGACAGGGGCAGGGAAAAACTGTTTTTT.

A remark on this clone: A much larger clone lies one base from this, so it may be a read error. The same CDR3 is also encoded by other DNA sequences in this sample. The chain employs TRBV29-1 and TRBJ1-1; TRBD1 might be the D (5 bases). This CDR3 has 11 amino acids. CDR1 and CDR2 (germline): SQVTM, ANQGSEA. The CDR3: CSVEKGAEAFF. The CDR3, as DNA: TGCAGCGTTGAGAAAGGGGCTGAGGCTTTCTTT.

The DNA for the CDR3 is TGTGCCTGGAGTATTTGGGGGGACCCCAACTCTGGGGCCAACGTCCTGACTTTC. This sequence encodes CAWSIWGDPNSGANVLTF. The chain recombines TRBV30 with TRBJ2-6, with D tentatively TRBD2 (6 bases). The CDR3 length is 18 residues. The V end was cut by 2 bases, the J end by 0 bases, with 17 bases between. Germline values: CDR1 GTSNPN, CDR2 SVGIG (reference sequence).

The CDR3 nucleotides read TGTGCCAGCAGCCAAGGGGGACAGGCCGAGGAGCAGTACTTC. Encoded protein: CASSQGGQAEEQYF. The chain carries TRBV4-2 and TRBJ2-7; 8 bases fit TRBD1. Germline V gene data show CDR1 as LGHNA and CDR2 as YNFKEQ. Trimming took 1 base from V and 7 from J; bases not matched to a gene: 6. The CDR3 runs 14 residues.

Points on this clone: This could be a read error, since a much larger clone is one nucleotide away. Other DNA sequences in this sample translate to the same CDR3. V and J are TRBV5-6 and TRBJ2-5; 10 bases align to TRBD2. Germline CDR1 reads SGHDT; CDR2 reads YYEEEE. The CDR3 spans 17 residues. V shed 0 bases, J shed 5 bases, and the junction held 10 bases outside the gene matches. The CDR3 sequence: CASSLGLAGVGPETQYF. CDR3 bases: TGTGCCAGCAGCTTGGGGCTAGCGGGAGTGGGCCCCGAGACCCAGTACTTC. Based on the CDR3 plus reference TRBV5-6 and TRBJ2-5, the full variable domain is DAGVTQSPTHLIKTRGQQVTLRCSPKSGHDTVSWYQQALGQGPQFIFQYYEEEERQRGNFPDRFSGHQFPNYSSELNVNALLLGDSALYLCASSLGLAGVGPETQYFGPGTRLLVL.

This CDR3 is CASRMDRGLSYEQYF. CDR3 DNA: TGTGCCAGCAGAATGGACAGGGGCCTCTCCTACGAGCAGTACTTC. The chain links TRBV2 to TRBJ2-7; TRBD1 matches at 9 bases. This CDR3 is 15 amino acids long. Germline lookup yields CDR1 SNHLY and CDR2 FYNNEI. Trimming at V came to 6 bases and at J to 0 bases, leaving 6 bases not matched to a gene.

The chain carries TRBV4-2 and TRBJ1-2; the match to TRBD1 covers 8 bases. Germline CDR1 and CDR2: LGHNA and YNFKEQ. There are 13 residues in the CDR3. The trim removed 1 base at V and 8 bases at J, leaving 3 bases unmatched. CDR3 region: CASSQAGTGGYTF. The CDR3 DNA sequence: TGTGCCAGCAGCCAAGCAGGGACAGGAGGCTACACCTTC.

This clone has just a few counts. The chain links TRBV6-4 to TRBJ1-1; D is possibly TRBD1 (5 bases). Trimming left V 6 bases short and J 4 bases short, with 18 bases between. This CDR3 comprises 15 residues. The germline V gene encodes CDR1 MRHNA and CDR2 SNTAGT. CDR3 region: CASSPGRGAVTEAFF. The CDR3 DNA sequence: TGTGCCAGCAGCCCCGGGCGAGGGGCGGTCACTGAAGCTTTCTTT.

This clone was recorded at least ten times. The gene calls are TRBV9 and TRBJ2-3; a weak D match, TRBD2 (6 bases). Germline loops: CDR1 SGDLS, CDR2 YYNGEE. With 5 bases removed from V and 6 bases from J, the gap between germline ends came to 19 bases. The CDR3 is made up of 15 amino acids. For the CDR3, the DNA is TGTGCCAGCAGGGGACTGGGGACTTCGGGGGATACGCAGTATTTT. Its protein product is CASRGLGTSGDTQYF.

The sample holds a few counts of this clone. This chain uses TRBV4-3 with TRBJ2-6; D gene uncertain. The CDR3 has 17 residues. Germline loops: CDR1 LGHNA, CDR2 YSLEER. V lost 4 bases, J lost 0 bases, and 13 bases lay in between. The CDR3 DNA reads TGCGCCAGCAGCCCTCAGGAGTCCTACTCTGGGGCCAACGTCCTGACTTTC. It is translated as CASSPQESYSGANVLTF.

This rearrangement joins TRBV18 to TRBJ2-1, with a weak D call TRBD1 (6 bases). The CDR3 spans 14 residues. The V end lost 5 bases, the J end lost 4 bases, and 12 bases lay between the germline ends. Germline CDR1 KGHSH, CDR2 LQKENI. In nucleotides, the CDR3 is TGTGCCAGCTCAAGCCCCACAGGGTACAATGAGCAGTTCTTC. This codes for CASSSPTGYNEQFF.

V and J are TRBV21-1 and TRBJ2-1; the D segment call TRBD2 is taken from the table without a DNA check. TRBV21-1 is designated a pseudogene. The CDR3 runs 19 residues. CDR3 loop: CASSKSPERGGRACNEQFF. DNA of the CDR3: TGTGCCAGCAGCAAAAGCCCCGAACGGGGCGGGAGGGCCTGCAATGAGCAGTTCTTC.

The chain employs TRBV2 and TRBJ2-7; D uncertain. The CDR3 has 13 residues. The V gene lost 3 bases and the J gene lost 6 bases, with 12 bases spanning the gap. Germline-derived CDR1 and CDR2 are SNHLY and FYNNEI. CDR3 in DNA: TGTGCCAGCAGTGATCCCAGGATTGGCGAGCAGTACTTC. The encoded protein is CASSDPRIGEQYF.

This clone was detected many times. The chain carries TRBV28 and TRBJ1-2; 12 bases fit TRBD1. Germline CDR1 and CDR2: MDHEN and SYDVKM. J was trimmed by 0 bases and V by 6 bases; bases with no gene match: 5. The CDR3 is made up of 16 amino acids. The DNA for the CDR3 is TGTGCCAGCAGGGGGGACAGGGGGCCAGCTAACTATGGCTACACCTTC. Translating gives CASRGDRGPANYGYTF.

The chain employs TRBV28 and TRBJ2-7; 12 bases are a match to TRBD1. The CDR3 contains 14 residues. CDR1 and CDR2 from the germline V gene are MDHEN and SYDVKM. The trim removed 7 bases at V and 7 bases at J, leaving 8 bases unmatched. DNA of the CDR3: TGTGCCAGCATCACGGGACAGGGGGCCGGTGAGCAGTACTTC. Translating it yields CASITGQGAGEQYF.

The V and J genes are TRBV28 and TRBJ2-7; 9 bases agree with TRBD2. CDR1 and CDR2 (germline): MDHEN, SYDVKM. This CDR3 has 15 residues. V lost 4 bases to trimming and J lost 3 bases; unmatched junction nucleotides: 7. This CDR3 reads CASSYLAGVNYEQYF. CDR3 nucleotide sequence: TGTGCCAGCAGTTACTTAGCGGGAGTGAACTACGAGCAGTACTTC. The full variable domain, in which reference TRBV28 and TRBJ2-7 provide the parts outside the CDR3, is DVKVTQSSRYLVKRTGEKVFLECVQDMDHENMFWYRQDPGLGLRLIYFSYDVKMKEKGDIPEGYSVSREKKERFSLILESASTNQTSMYLCASSYLAGVNYEQYFGPGTRLTVT.

CDR3 DNA: TGCAGCGTTGAGGCTCGGACAGGGGGCGAAAATGAAAAACTGTTTTTT. It specifies CSVEARTGGENEKLFF. V and J are TRBV29-1 and TRBJ1-4, with TRBD1 matching 11 bases. Germline CDR1 SQVTM, CDR2 ANQGSEA. V shed 3 bases and J 5 bases; nucleotides not matched to a gene: 8. CDR3 length: 16 residues.

This clone was counted once. The chain carries TRBV15 and TRBJ1-1, with D uncertain. V dropped 0 bases and J dropped 7 bases, with 9 bases sitting between them. Germline V lookup: CDR1 LNHNV, CDR2 YYDKDF (reference sequence). This CDR3 region has 13 residues. CDR3 DNA: TGTGCCACCAGCAGAGATCTCGGGTTTGAAGCTTTCTTT. Its protein product is CATSRDLGFEAFF.

On this clone: No DNA is shown, since the ends of the CDR3 on it are uncertain; the CDR3 is the one TCRdb lists. This chain links TRBV29-1 with TRBJ1-5; the D call of TRBD1 is as the table states it, not checked on the DNA. Germline V gives CDR1 SQVTM, CDR2 ANQGSEA. Counting both end residues, the CDR3 totals 14 amino acids. CDR3 amino acids: CSVGYGTVNQPRHF.

The J gene is TRBJ2-1, the V gene TRBV29-1; D is uncertain. The CDR3 is 14 residues long. CDR1 is SQVTM, CDR2 ANQGSEA, per germline. The V gene lost 6 bases and the J gene lost 4 bases, with 16 bases spanning the gap. The CDR3 bases are TGCAGCGTGACTCCCGGTTTTGCGTACAATGAGCAGTTCTTC. As protein: CSVTPGFAYNEQFF.

The chain joins TRBV11-1 to TRBJ2-1; 8 positions agree with TRBD2. The CDR3 extends over 15 amino acids. Germline V gene sequence: CDR1 SGHAT, CDR2 FQDESV (reference sequence). V trimming: 7 bases; J trimming: 7 bases; junction bases outside the gene matches: 12. The CDR3 DNA sequence: TGTGCCAGCACCCGTCGAAGCGGGAGAGGAAATGAGCAGTTCTTC. It is translated as CASTRRSGRGNEQFF.

The J gene is TRBJ2-5, the V gene TRBV19; the D gene is possibly TRBD1 (6 bases). The CDR3 consists of 14 residues. The V end lost 3 bases, the J end lost 2 bases, and 10 bases lay between the germline ends. Germline V gives CDR1 LNHDA, CDR2 SQIVND (reference sequence). CDR3 in amino acids: CASSIQGLQETQYF. Written as DNA, the CDR3 is TGTGCCAGTAGTATCCAGGGGCTACAAGAGACCCAGTACTTC.

Here the CDR3 DNA reads TGTGCCAGCAGTCCCCGGGCTTACAATGAGCAGTTCTTC. Its protein is CASSPRAYNEQFF. The V gene is TRBV27, the J gene TRBJ2-1; no firm D call. The V end was cut by 5 bases, the J end by 4 bases, with 9 bases between. The germline CDR1 and CDR2 sequences are MNHEY and SMNVEV (reference sequence). The CDR3 contains 13 residues.